The 14 T cell receptor beta chains below all came from one sample that was sequenced in a study of TIL therapy for anti-PD-1-resistant metastatic lung cancer. This sample's time point: pre-treatment sample, taken before nivolumab and TIL therapy. The libraries were made with immunoSEQ v3. Data came from immunoSEQ multiplex PCR; TCRdb stores just in-frame clones and leaves some out. Of tens of thousands of clones listed, less than 85% are singletons. Sequenced material: blood, taken at baseline. These receptors came from a person aged 25 to 80 with non-small cell lung cancer.

The J gene is TRBJ1-4, the V gene TRBV7-9; possibly TRBD1 for D (5 bases). CDR1 and CDR2 (germline): SEHNR, FQNEAQ (reference sequence). CDR3 length: 17 amino acids. The V end lost 2 bases, the J end lost 0 bases, and 13 bases lay between the germline ends. The CDR3 here is CASSLNGRVATNEKLFF. CDR3 bases: TGTGCCAGCAGCTTAAATGGCAGGGTTGCAACTAATGAAAAACTGTTTTTT.

The chain links TRBV7-2 to TRBJ1-2, with 7 bases fitting TRBD1. The J segment lost 4 bases and the V segment lost 5 bases, leaving 7 bases of the junction unmatched. The CDR3 extends over 14 amino acids. Looked up from germline, CDR1 is SGHTA and CDR2 is FQGNSA. The CDR3 DNA reads TGTGCCAGCAGCCCAGGGGGGGCCGGCTATGGCTACACCTTC. It codes for CASSPGGAGYGYTF. The whole variable domain, filled in from reference TRBV7-2 and TRBJ1-2, reads GAGVSQSPSNKVTEKGKDVELRCDPISGHTALYWYRQSLGQGLEFLIYFQGNSAPDKSGLPSDRFSAERTGGSVSTLTIQRTQQEDSAVYLCASSPGGAGYGYTFGSGTRLTVV.

This clone was found a few times. The chain employs TRBV15 and TRBJ1-5; D unclear. Per germline, CDR1 LNHNV and CDR2 YYDKDF (reference sequence). This CDR3 comprises 15 residues. With 1 base removed from V and 5 bases from J, the gap between germline ends came to 12 bases. The CDR3 sequence: CATSRARVEDQPQHF. The CDR3 DNA follows: TGTGCCACCAGCAGAGCACGGGTGGAGGATCAGCCCCAGCATTTT.

This clone showed up just a few times. The chain recombines TRBV6-5 with TRBJ2-1, with D perhaps given as TRBD1 or TRBD2 (5 bases each). V dropped 1 base and J dropped 7 bases, with 11 bases sitting between them. The CDR3 runs to 14 residues. The germline V gene encodes CDR1 MNHEY and CDR2 SVGAGI. In DNA form, the CDR3 reads TGTGCCAGCAGTTACTATGGGGGAAGGAATGAGCAGTTCTTC. Its translation: CASSYYGGRNEQFF.

This chain uses TRBV29-1 with TRBJ2-3; TRBD2 matches at 7 bases. This CDR3 is 14 amino acids long. Germline V lookup: CDR1 SQVTM, CDR2 ANQGSEA. Losses at the gene ends were 4 bases for V and 6 bases for J; bases not matched to a gene: 10. The CDR3 sequence: CSVVRTSLEDTQYF. For the CDR3, the DNA is TGCAGCGTTGTCAGGACTAGTCTGGAGGATACGCAGTATTTT.

The chain combines TRBV9 with TRBJ1-2; the match to TRBD1 covers 9 bases. The trim removed 4 bases at V and 5 bases at J, leaving 15 bases unmatched. Germline assignment: CDR1 SGDLS and CDR2 YYNGEE. CDR3 length equals 17 residues. The CDR3 bases are TGTGCCAGCAGCTTCTCGGAGACGGGACAGGGCTCTTATGGCTACACCTTC. Translating it yields CASSFSETGQGSYGYTF.

This chain links TRBV7-2 with TRBJ2-6; D remains ambiguous. Trimming took 2 bases from V and 3 from J, leaving 5 bases between them. The CDR3 loop spans 14 amino acids. Looked up from germline, CDR1 is SGHTA and CDR2 is FQGNSA. This CDR3 is CASSLFLGANVLTF. The CDR3 DNA reads TGTGCCAGCAGCTTATTCCTTGGGGCCAACGTCCTGACTTTC. The variable domain in full, completed from reference TRBV7-2 and TRBJ2-6, reads GAGVSQSPSNKVTEKGKDVELRCDPISGHTALYWYRQSLGQGLEFLIYFQGNSAPDKSGLPSDRFSAERTGGSVSTLTIQRTQQEDSAVYLCASSLFLGANVLTFGAGSRLTVL.

The V gene is TRBV11-3, the J gene TRBJ1-6; no clear D. Per germline, CDR1 SGHNT and CDR2 YENEEA. This CDR3 has 16 amino acids. V lost 5 bases to trimming and J lost 6 bases, with 17 bases between them. CDR3 in amino acids: CASSPRSISFNSPLHF. CDR3 nucleotide sequence: TGTGCCAGCAGCCCCAGATCCATCAGTTTTAATTCACCCCTCCACTTT.

The chain recombines TRBV7-9 with TRBJ2-2; possible D gene TRBD1, 6 bases. CDR1 is SEHNR, CDR2 FQNEAQ, per germline (reference sequence). The CDR3 consists of 14 residues. V was shortened by 7 bases and J by 7 bases, with 16 bases between the two germline ends. CDR3 protein: CASKIQGSGGELFF. CDR3 DNA: TGTGCCAGCAAGATACAGGGTTCGGGCGGGGAGCTGTTTTTT.

The V call is TRBV4-2, the J call TRBJ2-1; 13 nucleotides line up with TRBD2. V shed 4 bases, J shed 12 bases, and the junction held 9 bases outside the gene matches. This CDR3 spans 15 amino acids. The V gene's germline CDR1 is LGHNA and CDR2 YNFKEQ. The CDR3 reads CASSPRGTSGDGQFF. In DNA form, the CDR3 reads TGTGCCAGCAGCCCCCGGGGGACTAGCGGGGACGGGCAGTTCTTC.

The chain has TRBV9 and TRBJ2-5; 8 positions match TRBD2. V lost 5 bases, J lost 3 bases, and 9 bases stayed unmatched. The CDR3 is 15 amino acids. Germline V gene lookup returns CDR1 SGDLS and CDR2 YYNGEE. The CDR3 DNA reads as TGTGCCAGCAGTGGACTAGCATCGGGCGAAGAGACCCAGTACTTC. It specifies CASSGLASGEETQYF.

This clone was detected only once. The chain uses TRBV19 and TRBJ1-5, with D unclear. From germline, CDR1 is LNHDA and CDR2 SQIVND (reference sequence). There are 14 residues in the CDR3. The V and J ends lost 4 bases and 1 base respectively, with 8 bases between them. CDR3 residues: CASSTTQSNQPQHF. The CDR3 DNA reads TGTGCCAGTAGTACGACACAGAGCAATCAGCCCCAGCATTTT.

This chain joins TRBV7-2 and TRBJ1-2; maybe TRBD1 (6 bases). Germline V gene data show CDR1 as SGHTA and CDR2 as FQGNSA. The CDR3 totals 14 residues. With 6 bases removed from V and 8 bases from J, the gap between germline ends came to 19 bases. The CDR3 DNA sequence: TGTGCCAGCAGTCATGGACAGCCCCCACAAGGCTACACCTTC. This gives the protein CASSHGQPPQGYTF.

The V and J genes are TRBV11-3 and TRBJ1-1, with TRBD1 identical over 8 bases. V shed 5 bases, J shed 5 bases, and the junction held 7 bases outside the gene matches. This CDR3 comprises 14 residues. Germline V lookup: CDR1 SGHNT, CDR2 YENEEA. The CDR3 bases are TGTGCCAGCAGCCCAGGACAGGGAGGGACTGAAGCTTTCTTT. Translation gives CASSPGQGGTEAFF.